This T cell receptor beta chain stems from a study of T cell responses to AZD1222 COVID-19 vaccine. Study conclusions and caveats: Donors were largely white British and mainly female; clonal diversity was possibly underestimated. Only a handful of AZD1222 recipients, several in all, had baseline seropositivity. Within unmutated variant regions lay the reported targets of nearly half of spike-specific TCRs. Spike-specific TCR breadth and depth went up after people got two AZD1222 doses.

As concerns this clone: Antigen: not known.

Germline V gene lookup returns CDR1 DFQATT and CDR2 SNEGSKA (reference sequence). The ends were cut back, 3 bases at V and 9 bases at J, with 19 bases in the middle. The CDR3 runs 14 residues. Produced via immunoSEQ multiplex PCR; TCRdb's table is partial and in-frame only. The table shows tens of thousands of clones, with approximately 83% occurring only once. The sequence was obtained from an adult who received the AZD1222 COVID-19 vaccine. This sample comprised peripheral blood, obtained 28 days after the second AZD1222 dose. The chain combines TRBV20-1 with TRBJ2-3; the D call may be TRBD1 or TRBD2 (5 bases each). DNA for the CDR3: TGCAGTGCTAGTTACGGGACCTCCTTACAGACGCAGTATTTT. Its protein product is CSASYGTSLQTQYF.